The entry below describes one TCR beta chain. The antigen remains unidentified. CDR1 GTSNPN and CDR2 SVGIG come from the germline V gene (reference sequence). V was trimmed by 4 bases and J by 1 base, leaving 7 bases between them. The CDR3 loop spans 13 amino acids. This sample was included in a study of shared clonotypes between healthy human individuals. About the study: Each donor had three CD4 naive, three CD4 memory, two CD8 naive and one CD8 memory plate.

Overall study findings and caveats: Lower generation probabilities were found for non-shared clonotypes than for those shared by all four donors.

Terminally differentiated effector memory CD45RA+ cells were excluded by CCR7 positive selection of CD45RO-negative cells. Generated by immunoSEQ multiplex PCR, the TCRdb table keeps only in-frame clones and is missing some. This table holds some 2 million clones, less than 95% found once. The clonotype was recovered from a man in his late teens or twenties in good health. Material: naive CD8+ T cells sorted from blood. V and J are TRBV30 and TRBJ2-2; D is unresolved. DNA of the CDR3: TGTGCCTGGAATCCAGAGAACACCGGGGAGCTGTTTTTT. This translates into CAWNPENTGELFF.